This TCR beta chain was profiled in a study of T cell repertoires in cytomegalovirus infection. Study summary: TCR beta signatures that were public indicated CMV infection and matching HLA type.

Study results and limitations: Of the TCR beta families, the public ones yielded a cumulative frequency that identified carriers of CMV plus the relevant HLA. The ex vivo response showed dominance by HLA-C-restricted CMV-specific TCR beta clonotypes.

Remarks on this clonotype: Its specificity is unknown.

One entry per CDR3 protein, called by TCRdb with MiXCR from the reads. The sample has tens of thousands of distinct CDR3 sequences; 20% are singletons. V lost 5 bases and J lost 5, with 12 bases in between. Germline CDR1 SGHNT, CDR2 YENEEA. The CDR3 totals 13 residues. This receptor was identified in a human donor in good health (CMV status not recorded). Some clones in this sample may be carry-over from other donors' samples. The gene calls are TRBV11-3 and TRBJ2-5; TRBD2 might be the D (5 bases). The sequenced material came from PBMCs, sequenced either directly or after in vitro stimulation (not recorded which). CDR3 in amino acids: CASSREPTETQYF. The CDR3 coding sequence is TGTGCCAGCAGCCGGGAACCGACGGAGACCCAGTACTTC.